This T cell receptor beta chain was sequenced in a study of blood T cell repertoires in COVID-19. Whole-study context: Italy, Spain and the United States were the sources of the convalescent and acute COVID-19 samples. PBMCs, B-cell-depleted T cells, or T cells provided the cDNA or gDNA that made up the material.

In the authors' workflow: It was from reference gene primer amplification that nucleated cell counts were estimated. Profiling relied on immunoSEQ multiplex PCR, and the TCRdb table lists in-frame clones only, not all of them. V and J calls and clone size follow that table, whereas D and trimming were derived from the DNA. This table has 80,000 or so clones, 60% to 80% appearing once. The CDR3 runs to 15 residues. With 4 bases removed from V and 1 base from J, the gap between germline ends came to 13 bases. Germline CDR1 and CDR2: KGHSH and LQKENI. Sequenced material: peripheral blood. The chain uses TRBV18 and TRBJ2-5; D might be TRBD1 (6 bases). This clonotype was obtained from a human donor in a cohort sampled during active COVID-19. As DNA, the CDR3 is TGTGCCAGCTCACAGGGGGTATCTCCCCAAGAGACCCAGTACTTC. Translating it yields CASSQGVSPQETQYF.